This TCR beta chain was observed in a study of human T cells and chemical hapten exposure. Turning to the study itself: Throughout a study of 20 to 30 weeks, patients underwent weekly scalp administration of diphenylcyclopropenone doses. Broader study findings: Unchanged with DPC sensitization were TCRs above 1 in 1000 frequency. Controls had significantly fewer large CDR3 similarity clusters than were formed by expanded TCRs.

Indicated time point: patch test 3, about 24 weeks after DPC sensitization. The treatment denotes: therapeutic diphenylcyclopropenone sensitization with weekly scalp DPC. The library gave individual cDNA molecules unique molecular identifiers. TCRdb reprocessed the RACE reads via MiXCR and lists one record per CDR3 protein. Counted here are fewer than 55,000 distinct CDR3 sequences, about 10% occurring once; the ten biggest clones make up roughly 15%. The V gene lost 2 bases and the J gene lost 3 bases, with 12 bases spanning the gap. In germline, CDR1 is SGHTA, CDR2 FQGNSA. This CDR3 spans 15 amino acids. This clonotype was found many times. The antigen remains unidentified.

This chain links TRBV7-2 with TRBJ2-3, with D perhaps being TRBD1 or TRBD2 (5 bases each). The clonotype originates from a woman aged 40 to 50 with alopecia areata. Some clones in this sample may be carry-over from other donors' samples. Source: whole blood, taken in connection with sensitization to the hapten diphenylcyclopropenone (DPC). CDR3 in DNA: TGTGCCAGCAGCTTACCTGGGGGAGTAACAGATACGCAGTATTTT. This sequence encodes CASSLPGGVTDTQYF.